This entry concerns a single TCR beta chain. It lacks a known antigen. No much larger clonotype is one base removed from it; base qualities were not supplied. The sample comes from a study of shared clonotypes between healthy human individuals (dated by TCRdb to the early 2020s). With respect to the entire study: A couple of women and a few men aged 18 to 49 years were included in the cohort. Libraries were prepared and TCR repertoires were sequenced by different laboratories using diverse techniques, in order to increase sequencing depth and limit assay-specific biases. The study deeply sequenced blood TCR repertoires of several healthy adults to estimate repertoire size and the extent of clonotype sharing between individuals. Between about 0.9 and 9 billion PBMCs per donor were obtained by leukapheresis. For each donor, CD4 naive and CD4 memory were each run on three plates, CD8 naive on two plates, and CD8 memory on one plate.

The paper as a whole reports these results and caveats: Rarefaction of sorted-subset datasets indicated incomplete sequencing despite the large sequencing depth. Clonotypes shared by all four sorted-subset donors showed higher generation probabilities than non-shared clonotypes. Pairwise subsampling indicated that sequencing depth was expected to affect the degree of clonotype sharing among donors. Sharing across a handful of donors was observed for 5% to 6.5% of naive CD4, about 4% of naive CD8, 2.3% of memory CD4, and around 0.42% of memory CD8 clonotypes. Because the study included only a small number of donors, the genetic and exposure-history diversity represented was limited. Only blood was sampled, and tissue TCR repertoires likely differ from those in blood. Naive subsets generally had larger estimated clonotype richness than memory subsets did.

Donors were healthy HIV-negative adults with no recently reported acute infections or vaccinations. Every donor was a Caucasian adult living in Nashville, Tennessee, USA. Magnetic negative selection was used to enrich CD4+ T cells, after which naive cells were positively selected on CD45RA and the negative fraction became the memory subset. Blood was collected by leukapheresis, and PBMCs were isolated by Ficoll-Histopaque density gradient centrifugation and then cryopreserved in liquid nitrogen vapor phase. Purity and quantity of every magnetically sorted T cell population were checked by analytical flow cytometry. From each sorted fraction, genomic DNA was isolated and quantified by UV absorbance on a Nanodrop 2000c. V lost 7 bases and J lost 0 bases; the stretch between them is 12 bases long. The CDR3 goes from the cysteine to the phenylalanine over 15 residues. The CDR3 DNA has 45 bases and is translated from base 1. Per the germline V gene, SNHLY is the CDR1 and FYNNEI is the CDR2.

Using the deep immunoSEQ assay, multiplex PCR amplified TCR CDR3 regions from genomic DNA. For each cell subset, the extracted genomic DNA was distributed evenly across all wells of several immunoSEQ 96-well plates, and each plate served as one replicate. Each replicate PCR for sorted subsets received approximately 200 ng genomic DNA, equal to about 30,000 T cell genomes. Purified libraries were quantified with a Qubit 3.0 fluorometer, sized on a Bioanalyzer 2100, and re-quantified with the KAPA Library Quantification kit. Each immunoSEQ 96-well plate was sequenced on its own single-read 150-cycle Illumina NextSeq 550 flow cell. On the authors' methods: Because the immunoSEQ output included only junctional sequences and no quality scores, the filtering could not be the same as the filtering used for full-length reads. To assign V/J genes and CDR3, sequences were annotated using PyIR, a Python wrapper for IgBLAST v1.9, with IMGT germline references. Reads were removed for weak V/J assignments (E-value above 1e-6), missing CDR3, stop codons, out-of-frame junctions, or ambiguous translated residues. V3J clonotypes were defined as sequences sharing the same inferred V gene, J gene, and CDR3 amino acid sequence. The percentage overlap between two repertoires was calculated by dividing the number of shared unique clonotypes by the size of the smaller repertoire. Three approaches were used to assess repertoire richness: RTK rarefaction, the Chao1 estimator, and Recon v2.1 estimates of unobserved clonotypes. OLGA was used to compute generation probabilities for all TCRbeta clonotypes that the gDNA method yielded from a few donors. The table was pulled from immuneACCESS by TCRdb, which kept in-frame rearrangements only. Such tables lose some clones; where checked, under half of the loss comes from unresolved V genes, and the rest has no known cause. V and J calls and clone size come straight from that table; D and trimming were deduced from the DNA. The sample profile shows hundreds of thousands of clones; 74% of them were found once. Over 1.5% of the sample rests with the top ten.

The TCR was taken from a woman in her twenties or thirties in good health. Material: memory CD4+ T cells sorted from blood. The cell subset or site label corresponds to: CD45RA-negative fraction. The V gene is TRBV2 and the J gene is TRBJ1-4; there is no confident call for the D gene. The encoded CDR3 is CASKWQTATNEKLFF. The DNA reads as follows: TGTGCCAGCAAGTGGCAGACTGCAACTAATGAAAAACTGTTTTTT.